This T cell receptor beta chain was sequenced in a study of shared T cell receptors in the human thymus. CDR3 size: 15 residues. Germline values: CDR1 MNHEY, CDR2 SVGAGI. The trim removed 5 bases at V and 4 bases at J, leaving 8 bases unmatched. TCRdb's copy holds only in-frame clones and misses some; the assay was immunoSEQ multiplex PCR. This sample has 700,000 to 750,000 clones; 70% to 90% occur once, and the top ten carry around 0.0099%. A further study also used this sample, focusing on human thymus T cells.

The specimen sequenced was thymocytes. The sequence was obtained from a girl in the first two years of life with a congenital heart defect. The chain recombines TRBV6-5 with TRBJ1-5; 7 bases fit TRBD1. The CDR3 here is CASSNYRGGNQPQHF. CDR3 DNA: TGTGCCAGCAGTAACTACAGGGGCGGGAATCAGCCCCAGCATTTT.